The rows below give T cell receptor beta chains drawn from one sample of a study of identical twins. TCRdb re-called the 5' RACE reads through MiXCR, storing one row per CDR3 protein. The repertoire holds hundreds of thousands of distinct CDR3 sequences, with around 21% as singletons. Separately, the same data were catalogued under a study of T cells expressing NK-cell markers.

Material for sequencing was PBMCs. The receptor source for this set is a young woman in good health. The CDR3 runs from the conserved cysteine through the conserved F or W. D genes are given only for firm matches. Only part of the rows carry a size: once, few, many, or a class if the clone is expanded.

j_call clone_size d_call v_call cdr3_aa cdr3_nt
TRBJ2-7 NA TRBD1 TRBV7-9 CASSPGQALSYEQYF TGTGCCAGCAGCCCTGGACAGGCGCTCTCCTACGAGCAGTACTTC
TRBJ2-2 NA NA TRBV12-3/TRBV12-4 CASGSLAVRELFF TGTGCCAGCGGGTCCCTCGCAGTGCGGGAGCTGTTTTTT
TRBJ2-7 NA NA TRBV5-1 CASSWGGQDREQYF TGCGCCAGCAGCTGGGGGGGACAGGACAGAGAGCAGTACTTC
TRBJ1-2 NA NA TRBV29-1 CSVADNYGYTF TGCAGCGTGGCGGACAACTATGGCTACACCTTC
TRBJ2-3 few TRBD2 TRBV6-1 CARPPWGGADTQYF TGTGCCAGACCGCCCTGGGGGGGAGCTGATACGCAGTATTTT
TRBJ1-5 NA NA TRBV7-2 CASSPSPNQPQHF TGTGCCAGCAGCCCGAGTCCCAATCAGCCCCAGCATTTT
TRBJ2-7 NA NA TRBV12-3/TRBV12-4 CASRPGEPGSYEQYF TGTGCCAGCCGGCCCGGAGAACCAGGCTCCTACGAGCAGTACTTC
TRBJ2-1 few TRBD2 TRBV6-5 CASSYSLAEDNEQFF TGTGCCAGCAGTTACTCACTAGCGGAGGACAATGAGCAGTTCTTC
TRBJ2-1 NA TRBD2 TRBV4-3 CASSPISGGIREQFF TGCGCCAGCAGCCCAATTAGCGGGGGGATCCGTGAGCAGTTCTTC
TRBJ2-7 NA TRBD1 TRBV12-3/TRBV12-4 CASSPGTGKIYEQYF TGTGCCAGCAGTCCCGGGACAGGGAAGATCTACGAGCAGTACTTC
TRBJ2-7 few NA TRBV27 CASSWAGEVYEQYF TGTGCCAGCAGTTGGGCAGGGGAAGTATACGAGCAGTACTTC
TRBJ2-1 NA TRBD1 TRBV25-1 CATQGQGGNEQFF TGTGCCACCCAAGGACAGGGAGGAAATGAGCAGTTCTTC
TRBJ2-7 NA NA TRBV6-1 CASSEGQVREQYF TGTGCCAGCAGTGAAGGACAGGTGCGCGAGCAGTACTTC
TRBJ1-6 NA NA TRBV20-1 CSARDEKTRRNSPLHF TGCAGTGCTAGAGATGAAAAGACAAGAAGGAATTCACCCCTCCACTTT
TRBJ2-7 NA NA TRBV6-1 CASSPVWQTYEQYF TGTGCCAGCAGCCCCGTATGGCAGACATACGAGCAGTACTTC
TRBJ2-1 NA TRBD2 TRBV30 CAWSVRRGLAGASYNEQFF TGTGCCTGGAGTGTACGTCGTGGACTAGCGGGAGCCTCCTACAATGAGCAGTTCTTC
TRBJ2-4 NA TRBD1 TRBV2 CASSGDRGNIQYF TGTGCCAGCAGTGGGGACAGGGGGAACATTCAGTACTTC
TRBJ1-1 NA NA TRBV10-1 CASSDRTDYTEAFF TGCGCCAGCAGTGACAGGACAGATTACACTGAAGCTTTCTTT
TRBJ2-1 NA TRBD2 TRBV12-3/TRBV12-4 CASSLERGRAASYNEQFF TGTGCCAGCAGTTTAGAACGCGGGAGGGCCGCCTCCTACAATGAGCAGTTCTTC
TRBJ2-1 once NA TRBV7-2 CASSLTDSRSGEQFF TGTGCCAGCAGCTTAACGGACTCTCGAAGCGGGGAGCAGTTCTTC
TRBJ2-3 many TRBD2 TRBV7-3 CASSRTSGSDTQYF TGTGCCAGCAGCCGGACTAGTGGATCGGATACGCAGTATTTT
TRBJ2-3 NA TRBD2 TRBV18 CASSQIGTSATDTQYF TGTGCCAGCTCACAAATCGGGACTAGCGCCACAGATACGCAGTATTTT
TRBJ2-5 many TRBD1 TRBV29-1 CSVRTGQETQYF TGCAGTGTCCGGACAGGGCAAGAGACCCAGTACTTC
TRBJ2-7 many TRBD1 TRBV5-1 CASSLGGVEQYF TGTGCCAGCAGCCTAGGGGGCGTCGAGCAGTACTTC
TRBJ1-5 many TRBD1 TRBV20-1 CSARAGTENQPQHF TGCAGTGCTAGAGCTGGGACAGAAAATCAGCCCCAGCATTTT
TRBJ1-3 NA TRBD1 TRBV12-3/TRBV12-4 CASSMTGGAGNTIYF TGTGCCAGCAGTATGACAGGGGGTGCTGGAAACACCATATATTTT
TRBJ2-1 few TRBD2 TRBV7-2 CASSITLVAGSYNEQFF TGTGCCAGCAGCATTACCCTCGTAGCGGGAAGTTACAATGAGCAGTTCTTC
TRBJ1-5 many NA TRBV10-3 CAISWDSNQPQHF TGTGCCATCAGTTGGGACAGCAATCAGCCCCAGCATTTT
TRBJ1-4 many NA TRBV11-2 CASSLEGGNEKLFF TGTGCCAGCAGCTTAGAAGGGGGTAATGAAAAACTGTTTTTT
TRBJ2-1 NA NA TRBV6-5 CASSYSAGTYNEQFF TGTGCCAGCAGTTACTCGGCAGGGACATACAATGAGCAGTTCTTC
TRBJ2-2 many TRBD2 TRBV11-2 CASSFVAGGNTGELFF TGTGCCAGCAGCTTCGTAGCGGGAGGAAACACCGGGGAGCTGTTTTTT
TRBJ1-1 few NA TRBV7-2 CASSLAGGQNTEAFF TGTGCCAGCAGCTTAGCCGGGGGGCAGAACACTGAAGCTTTCTTT
TRBJ2-7 few NA TRBV7-9 CASSYWGAYEQYF TGTGCCAGCAGCTATTGGGGAGCCTACGAGCAGTACTTC
TRBJ2-5 NA NA TRBV12-3/TRBV12-4 CASSVLDGGKRETQYF TGTGCCAGCAGTGTCCTCGACGGGGGAAAGCGGGAGACCCAGTACTTC
TRBJ1-2 few NA TRBV27 CASSLSLTNYGYTF TGTGCCAGCAGTTTATCGTTAACAAACTATGGCTACACCTTC
TRBJ2-1 NA TRBD2 TRBV5-1 CASSLPGREGIGNEQFF TGCGCCAGCAGCCTCCCCGGGCGGGAGGGAATAGGCAATGAGCAGTTCTTC
TRBJ2-3 NA TRBD1 TRBV5-1 CASSVQGKTDTQYF TGCGCCAGCAGCGTACAGGGGAAGACAGATACGCAGTATTTT
TRBJ2-3 few TRBD1 TRBV27 CASSGRQGATYLDTQYF TGTGCCAGCAGCGGCCGACAGGGGGCCACGTATTTAGATACGCAGTATTTT
TRBJ2-5 few NA TRBV28 CATRDPGETQYF TGTGCCACCCGGGACCCTGGGGAGACCCAGTACTTC
TRBJ2-3 few TRBD2 TRBV6-4 CASSDRTSGTDTQYF TGTGCCAGCAGTGACAGGACTAGCGGCACAGATACGCAGTATTTT
TRBJ2-7 few TRBD1 TRBV5-6 CASGAPGQGSYEQYF TGTGCCAGCGGCGCTCCGGGACAGGGTTCCTACGAGCAGTACTTC
TRBJ1-2 NA TRBD1 TRBV5-5 CASSLGDRANYGYTF TGTGCCAGCAGCTTGGGGGACAGAGCTAACTATGGCTACACCTTC
TRBJ1-1 many NA TRBV20-1 CSARDRRAGNTEAFF TGCAGTGCTAGAGATCGGAGGGCGGGGAACACTGAAGCTTTCTTT
TRBJ2-7 NA TRBD2 TRBV5-1 CASSFSGFSDEQYF TGCGCCAGCAGCTTTAGCGGGTTTAGTGACGAGCAGTACTTC
TRBJ2-7 many TRBD2 TRBV7-8 CASSSGLAAYEQYF TGTGCCAGCAGCTCGGGACTAGCGGCCTACGAGCAGTACTTC
TRBJ2-7 few TRBD2 TRBV12-3/TRBV12-4 CASSRPLAGVREQYF TGTGCCAGCAGTAGGCCCCTGGCGGGAGTCCGCGAGCAGTACTTC
TRBJ2-7 NA NA TRBV27 CASSLSLHSEQYF TGTGCCAGCAGTTTATCGTTACATAGCGAGCAGTACTTC
TRBJ2-7 NA NA TRBV7-9 CASSQKGGPSYEQYF TGTGCCAGCAGCCAGAAGGGGGGCCCCTCCTACGAGCAGTACTTC
TRBJ2-7 few NA TRBV6-5 CASTFLSGTYEQYF TGTGCCAGCACGTTCCTCTCGGGTACCTACGAGCAGTACTTC
TRBJ2-3 few TRBD2 TRBV6-5 CASSYNLAGGRPTDTQYF TGTGCCAGCAGTTACAATTTGGCGGGGGGACGGCCCACAGATACGCAGTATTTT
TRBJ2-1 once TRBD2 TRBV7-2 CASSLMTSGGDGEQFF TGTGCCAGCAGCTTAATGACTAGCGGGGGGGATGGTGAGCAGTTCTTC
TRBJ2-6 NA NA TRBV4-3 CASSQAISGANVLTF TGCGCCAGCAGCCAAGCAATCTCTGGGGCCAACGTCCTGACTTTC
TRBJ1-1 few NA TRBV6-1 CASGTRGHYGNTEAFF TGTGCCAGCGGGACCAGGGGACACTATGGGAACACTGAAGCTTTCTTT
TRBJ1-1 NA NA TRBV12-3/TRBV12-4 CASTSGLGNTEAFF TGTGCCAGCACCTCGGGCCTCGGGAACACTGAAGCTTTCTTT